The T cell receptor beta chain described here comes from a study of OX40 agonist ivuxolimab in advanced cancers. Study-level information: Partial response was recorded in three patients: one hepatocellular carcinoma and two cutaneous melanoma cases.

This clone has only a few counts. Its cognate antigen is unknown. The study sampled blood at baseline, cycle 4 day 1, and cycle 7 day 1. Some clones are missing from TCRdb's copy, which holds only in-frame ones; the method was immunoSEQ multiplex PCR. The top ten clones hold approximately 1.1% of a sample with around 68,000 clones, 80% to 90% of them seen once. CDR3 length: 14 residues. Germline V lookup: CDR1 MDHEN, CDR2 SYDVKM. V lost 7 bases, J lost 0 bases, and 12 bases lay in between. The study's findings and limits: Both blood CD4+ and CD8+ T cells showed clonal growth by week 6 at 0.1 to 3.0 mg/kg.

The gene calls are TRBV28 and TRBJ1-1; D gene unclear. The receptor was derived from an adult with an advanced solid tumor such as melanoma, head and neck, liver or kidney cancer. The source was CD4+ or CD8+ T cells sorted from blood, collected in a trial of the OX40 agonist ivuxolimab. The CDR3, as DNA: TGTGCCAGCATCAATCCCCTCTTGAACACTGAAGCTTTCTTT. This codes for CASINPLLNTEAFF.